The 32 T cell receptor beta chains presented below share a single source sample, sequenced in a study of blood T cell repertoires in COVID-19. Profiling relied on immunoSEQ multiplex PCR, and the TCRdb table lists in-frame clones only, not all of them. The sample consists of over 150,000 clones, about four fifths of them appearing once. Specimen: PBMCs or T cells enriched from blood (not recorded which). The origin of the receptors is a woman in her sixties who had recovered from COVID-19.

This clone was seen a handful of times. V and J are TRBV18 and TRBJ1-1; D might be TRBD1 (5 bases). Germline V gene sequence: CDR1 KGHSH, CDR2 LQKENI. There are 14 residues in the CDR3. V lost 6 bases to trimming and J lost 0 bases, with 11 bases between them. CDR3 region: CASSRTNLNTEAFF. CDR3 coding DNA: TGTGCCAGCTCGAGGACAAACTTGAACACTGAAGCTTTCTTT.

The chain is built from TRBV12-3 or TRBV12-4 and TRBJ2-7; tentatively, D is TRBD1 (5 bases). With 5 bases removed from V and 7 bases from J, the gap between germline ends came to 9 bases. The CDR3 spans 11 residues. DNA of the CDR3: TGTGCCAGCAGTCAGGGCCTAGAGCAGTACTTC. Translation gives CASSQGLEQYF.

The chain recombines TRBV18 with TRBJ2-1; 8 bases map to TRBD2. Germline loops: CDR1 KGHSH, CDR2 LQKENI. This CDR3 has 16 amino acids. V lost 3 bases, J lost 7 bases, and 11 bases stayed unmatched. As DNA, the CDR3 is TGTGCCAGCTCACCCGATTATGGACTAGCCGGGAATGAGCAGTTCTTC. Its translation: CASSPDYGLAGNEQFF.

The chain is built from TRBV7-2 and TRBJ2-1; TRBD2 agrees at 11 bases. The CDR3 contains 15 residues. The V and J ends lost 5 bases and 4 bases, in that order; junction bases with no gene match: 4. Germline CDR1 SGHTA, CDR2 FQGNSA. For the CDR3, the DNA is TGTGCCAGCAGCCTCCTAGCGGGGGGTTACAATGAGCAGTTCTTC. It yields the protein CASSLLAGGYNEQFF.

This sequence joins TRBV21-1 and TRBJ1-1; TRBD1, the D gene given by the table, was not confirmed from the DNA. TRBV21-1 is recorded as a pseudogene. This CDR3 region has 17 residues. Here the CDR3 reads CASSKSQTGGENTEAFF. CDR3 in DNA: TGTGCCAGCAGCAAATCCCAGACAGGGGGAGAGAACACTGAAGCTTTCTTT.

This chain connects TRBV28 to TRBJ2-1; unclear D gene. Germline CDR1 reads MDHEN; CDR2 reads SYDVKM. CDR3 size: 17 residues. V lost 2 bases, J lost 2 bases, and 16 bases lay in between. CDR3 residues: CASSLIGTLYTYNEQFF. CDR3 DNA sequence: TGTGCCAGCAGTTTAATCGGCACACTATACACCTACAATGAGCAGTTCTTC.

The chain is built from TRBV6-5 and TRBJ2-7; 7 bases fit TRBD1. The CDR3 is 14 residues long. Trimming cost V 8 bases and J 0 bases; bases outside gene matches: 7. Looked up from germline, CDR1 is MNHEY and CDR2 is SVGAGI. CDR3 in amino acids: CASCKQGLSYEQYF. The CDR3 DNA sequence: TGTGCCAGCTGCAAACAGGGGCTCTCCTACGAGCAGTACTTC.

The chain combines TRBV7-9 with TRBJ2-2; TRBD2 might be the D (6 bases). Germline CDR1 is SEHNR and CDR2 is FQNEAQ (reference sequence). The CDR3 runs to 13 residues. The germline V and J ends were trimmed by 5 bases and 7 bases, with 11 bases remaining between them. Written as DNA, the CDR3 is TGTGCCAGCAGCCACGGGCGGGGCGGGGAGCTGTTTTTT. Its protein product is CASSHGRGGELFF.

The chain combines TRBV5-1 with TRBJ2-5; tentatively, D is TRBD1 (7 bases). V lost 4 bases, J lost 2 bases, and 15 bases lay in between. CDR3 length: 15 residues. Germline CDR1 is SGHRS and CDR2 is YFSETQ. The CDR3 is CASSRRRGPQETQYF. For the CDR3, the DNA is TGCGCCAGCAGCCGTAGGAGGGGGCCTCAAGAGACCCAGTACTTC.

The DNA of the CDR3 is TGTGCCAGCAGAGATGACAGGGACGGAGATACGCAGTATTTT. Translation: CASRDDRDGDTQYF. The V call is TRBV2, the J call TRBJ2-3, with 7 bases fitting TRBD1. Germline assignment: CDR1 SNHLY and CDR2 FYNNEI. V was pared by 6 bases and J by 5 bases, with 8 bases of the junction left unmatched. CDR3 length: 14 residues.

CDR3 region: CASSLHEKRQETQYF. DNA of the CDR3: TGTGCCAGCAGCTTACACGAGAAGCGGCAAGAGACCCAGTACTTC. V and J are TRBV7-2 and TRBJ2-5, with D maybe TRBD2 (5 bases). This CDR3 is 15 amino acids long. The germline V and J ends were trimmed by 2 bases and 2 bases, with 12 bases remaining between them. Germline V gene sequence: CDR1 SGHTA, CDR2 FQGNSA.

This chain joins TRBV3-1 (or the pseudogene TRBV3-2) and TRBJ2-5; 11 bases line up with TRBD2. CDR1 and CDR2 from the germline V gene are LGHDT and YNNKEL (reference sequence). J was trimmed by 6 bases and V by 0 bases; bases with no gene match: 6. The CDR3 is 16 residues long. CDR3 DNA: TGTGCCAGCAGCCAAGATAGCGGGGGGGCCGAAAAGACCCAGTACTTC. Residues: CASSQDSGGAEKTQYF.

The chain joins TRBV6-6 to TRBJ1-2; D gene unclear. Germline V gene data show CDR1 as MNHNY and CDR2 as SVGAGI (reference sequence). CDR3 length: 12 residues. Trimming took 6 bases from V and 1 from J, leaving 6 bases between them. The CDR3 sequence: CASSVSNYGYTF. Written as DNA, the CDR3 is TGTGCCAGCAGCGTTAGTAACTATGGCTACACCTTC.

The rearrangement uses TRBV24-1 and TRBJ1-5; no clear D. Germline CDR1 and CDR2: KGHDR and SFDVKD. The CDR3 has 14 residues. The V gene lost 3 bases and the J gene lost 5 bases, with 10 bases spanning the gap. The CDR3 DNA follows: TGTGCCACCAGTGATGGAGGGTCGGATCAGCCCCAGCATTTT. This encodes CATSDGGSDQPQHF.

The chain has TRBV6-5 and TRBJ1-5; tentatively, D is TRBD1 (6 bases). Trimming stripped 2 bases from V and 0 bases from J, with 8 bases between. The CDR3 consists of 15 residues. From germline, CDR1 is MNHEY and CDR2 SVGAGI. The CDR3 DNA sequence: TGTGCCAGCAGTTACCCACAGGGTAGCAATCAGCCCCAGCATTTT. It yields the protein CASSYPQGSNQPQHF.

The V and J genes are TRBV24-1 and TRBJ2-7, with D possibly being TRBD1 (5 bases). V lost 0 bases to trimming and J lost 7 bases, with 18 bases between them. The CDR3 is 16 amino acids. CDR1 is KGHDR and CDR2 is SFDVKD in the germline V gene. The CDR3 loop reads CATSDLKGPGLGEQYF. The CDR3 DNA reads as TGTGCCACCAGTGATTTGAAGGGGCCTGGGCTCGGGGAGCAGTACTTC.

V gene TRBV27 combines with J gene TRBJ2-7, with 9 bases lining up with TRBD1. J was trimmed by 2 bases and V by 5 bases; bases with no gene match: 7. This CDR3 has 15 residues. Germline CDR1 and CDR2: MNHEY and SMNVEV (reference sequence). The CDR3: CASSLVQGAAYEQYF. The CDR3 bases are TGTGCCAGCAGTCTAGTACAGGGGGCCGCCTACGAGCAGTACTTC.

The V call is TRBV30, the J call TRBJ2-5; D is ambiguous. Germline loops: CDR1 GTSNPN, CDR2 SVGIG (reference sequence). There are 11 residues in the CDR3. Trimming stripped 1 base from V and 7 bases from J, with 7 bases between. This CDR3 reads CAWSAAGTQYF. The CDR3 DNA reads TGTGCCTGGAGTGCCGCCGGGACCCAGTACTTC.

This CDR3 reads CASRYRGYNEQFF. The CDR3 DNA reads TGTGCCAGCAGGTACAGGGGCTACAATGAGCAGTTCTTC. The chain carries TRBV2 and TRBJ2-1; 7 bases align to TRBD1. The germline V gene has CDR1 SNHLY and CDR2 FYNNEI. CDR3 size: 13 residues. The V gene end was trimmed by 6 bases and the J gene end by 3 bases; junction bases not matched to a gene: 2.

This chain links TRBV24-1 with TRBJ1-4, with 12 bases matching TRBD1. Germline V gene lookup returns CDR1 KGHDR and CDR2 SFDVKD. J was trimmed by 8 bases and V by 4 bases; bases with no gene match: 7. The CDR3 covers 16 residues. DNA for the CDR3: TGTGCCACCAGTGAGGCGTCGGGACAGGGGGCGGAAAAACTGTTTTTT. This translates into CATSEASGQGAEKLFF.

The chain uses TRBV11-3 and TRBJ1-6; TRBD1 matches at 7 bases. V lost 0 bases and J lost 10; bases outside the gene matches: 18. CDR1 and CDR2 from the germline V gene are SGHNT and YENEEA. This CDR3 spans 19 amino acids. This CDR3 reads CASSLERQGEMVRGSPLHF. CDR3 sequence (DNA): TGTGCCAGCAGCTTAGAGAGGCAGGGGGAAATGGTCAGGGGATCACCCCTCCACTTT.

The V call is TRBV9, the J call TRBJ1-2, with D tentatively TRBD1 (5 bases). V was clipped by 4 bases and J by 4 bases, with 14 bases between them. This CDR3 has 14 residues. Germline CDR1 reads SGDLS; CDR2 reads YYNGEE. This CDR3 reads CASSIREGTYGYTF. CDR3 nucleotides: TGTGCCAGCAGCATTCGGGAGGGGACCTATGGCTACACCTTC. Full variable domain (missing parts from reference TRBV9 and TRBJ1-2): DSGVTQTPKHLITATGQRVTLRCSPRSGDLSVYWYQQSLDQGLQFLIQYYNGEERAKGNILERFSAQQFPDLHSELNLSSLELGDSALYFCASSIREGTYGYTFGSGTRLTVV.

Comments on this clone: Within the sample, other DNA sequences also encode this same CDR3. The V and J genes are TRBV19 and TRBJ1-2, with D possibly being TRBD1 (6 bases). Germline CDR1 and CDR2: LNHDA and SQIVND (reference sequence). The CDR3 loop spans 13 amino acids. The V and J ends lost 7 bases and 2 bases respectively, with 11 bases between them. CDR3 bases: TGTGCCAGTACCTCGACAGGAAACTATGGCTACACCTTC. Its protein product is CASTSTGNYGYTF.

The genes are TRBV2 and TRBJ2-7; the match to TRBD1 covers 12 bases. Per germline, CDR1 SNHLY and CDR2 FYNNEI. This CDR3 has 15 amino acids. With 6 bases clipped from V and 2 bases from J, the junction kept 5 bases outside the gene matches. The CDR3 region is CASRTGTGGTYEQYF. The CDR3 DNA reads TGTGCCAGCAGGACCGGGACAGGGGGCACCTACGAGCAGTACTTC.

In its sample, this clone was seen a few times. The J gene is TRBJ2-7, the V gene TRBV12-1; TRBD2 was called by the table and not checked on the DNA. TRBV12-1 is a pseudogene. This CDR3 spans 15 amino acids. CDR3 amino acids: CASSRCGGPLHEQYF. In DNA form, the CDR3 reads TGTGCCAGCAGCCGTTGCGGGGGGCCTCTTCATGAGCAGTACTTC.

The chain uses TRBV11-3 and TRBJ2-3; possibly TRBD2 for D (6 bases). Between the trimmed V and J ends, which lost 5 bases and 7 bases, there was a span of 19 bases. CDR1 SGHNT and CDR2 YENEEA come from the germline V gene. This CDR3 comprises 15 residues. CDR3 DNA sequence: TGTGCCAGCAGCGCATGGACTGGAGGGCCCAATACGCAGTATTTT. Residues: CASSAWTGGPNTQYF.

The chain links TRBV27 to TRBJ1-2, with 7 bases that match TRBD1. Unmatched junction bases numbered 9, after V lost 6 bases and J lost 8 bases. There are 13 residues in the CDR3. Germline V gene lookup returns CDR1 MNHEY and CDR2 SMNVEV (reference sequence). CDR3 sequence (DNA): TGTGCCAGCAGCTTCAATAACAGGGGAGGCTACACCTTC. Residues: CASSFNNRGGYTF.

This rearrangement joins TRBV18 to TRBJ2-7, with 10 bases lining up with TRBD1. V lost 3 bases and J lost 6; bases outside the gene matches: 8. CDR3 length: 15 residues. Germline assignment: CDR1 KGHSH and CDR2 LQKENI. CDR3 nucleotides: TGTGCCAGCTCACCGATTCGACAGGGGGCAATCGAGCAGTACTTC. It specifies CASSPIRQGAIEQYF.

The rearrangement links TRBV10-3 to TRBJ1-1, with D unresolved. Germline lookup yields CDR1 ENHRY and CDR2 SYGVKD. The CDR3 totals 13 residues. Trimming stripped 0 bases from V and 6 bases from J, with 8 bases between. CDR3 DNA: TGTGCCATCAGTGAGTCGAGTTTCGCTGAAGCTTTCTTT. Translating gives CAISESSFAEAFF.

The CDR3, as DNA: TGTGCCAGCAGCTTAGTCCAAGCGGGAAGCGGCTACACCTTC. Protein product: CASSLVQAGSGYTF. The chain employs TRBV7-2 and TRBJ1-2; D is undetermined. Trimming left V 1 base short and J 8 bases short, with 14 bases between. Germline CDR1 and CDR2: SGHTA and FQGNSA. The CDR3 has 14 residues.

This rearrangement joins TRBV5-1 to TRBJ2-7; TRBD1 matches 7 bases. The CDR3 spans 13 residues. Germline trimming cut 9 bases from V and 4 bases from J; bases unmatched to any gene: 10. Germline V CDR1 and CDR2: SGHRS, YFSETQ. CDR3 region: CANSQGLEYEQYF. For the CDR3, the DNA is TGCGCCAATTCACAGGGGCTGGAATACGAGCAGTACTTC.

The CDR3 DNA follows: TGTGCCAACCAAACGGGGAATGGGATAGCGGGGGGCAGGGATACAGATACGCAGTATTTT. It specifies CANQTGNGIAGGRDTDTQYF. V gene TRBV19 combines with J gene TRBJ2-3; 10 nucleotides align to TRBD2. With 10 bases clipped from V and 3 bases from J, the junction kept 25 bases outside the gene matches. The CDR3 runs to 20 residues. The germline gives CDR1 LNHDA, CDR2 SQIVND (reference sequence).